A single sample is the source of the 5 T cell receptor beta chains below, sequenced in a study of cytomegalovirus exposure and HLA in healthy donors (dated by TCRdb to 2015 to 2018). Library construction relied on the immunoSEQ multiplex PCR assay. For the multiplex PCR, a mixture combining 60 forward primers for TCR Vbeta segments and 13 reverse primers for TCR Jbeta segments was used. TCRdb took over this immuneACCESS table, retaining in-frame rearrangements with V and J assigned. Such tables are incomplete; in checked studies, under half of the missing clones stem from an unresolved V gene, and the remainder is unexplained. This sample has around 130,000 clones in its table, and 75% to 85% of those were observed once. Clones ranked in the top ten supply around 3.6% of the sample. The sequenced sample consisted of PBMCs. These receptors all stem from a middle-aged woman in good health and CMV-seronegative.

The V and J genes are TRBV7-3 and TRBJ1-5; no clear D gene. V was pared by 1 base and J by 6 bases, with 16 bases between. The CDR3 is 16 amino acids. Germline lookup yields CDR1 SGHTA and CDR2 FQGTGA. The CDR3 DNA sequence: TGTGCCAGCAGCTTAAATTCGGGTATGAAATTTCAGCCCCAGCATTTT. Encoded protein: CASSLNSGMKFQPQHF.

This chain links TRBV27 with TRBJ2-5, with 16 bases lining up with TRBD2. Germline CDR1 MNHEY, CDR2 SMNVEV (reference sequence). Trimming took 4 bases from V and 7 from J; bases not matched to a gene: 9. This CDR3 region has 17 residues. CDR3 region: CASSSRGTSGGAGTQYF. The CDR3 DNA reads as TGTGCCAGCAGTTCAAGAGGGACTAGCGGGGGGGCTGGGACCCAGTACTTC.

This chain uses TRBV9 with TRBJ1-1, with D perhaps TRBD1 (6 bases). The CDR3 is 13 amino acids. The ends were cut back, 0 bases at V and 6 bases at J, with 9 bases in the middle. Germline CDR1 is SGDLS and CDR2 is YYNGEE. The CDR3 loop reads CASSVGTGSEAFF. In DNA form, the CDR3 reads TGTGCCAGCAGCGTAGGAACAGGGTCTGAAGCTTTCTTT.

The CDR3 nucleotides are TGTGCCAGTTCGACTAGCGGGGGCACCGGGGAGCTGTTTTTT. This translates into CASSTSGGTGELFF. The chain links TRBV18 to TRBJ2-2, with TRBD2 matching 12 bases. Germline V gene lookup returns CDR1 KGHSH and CDR2 LQKENI. The CDR3 extends over 14 amino acids. V dropped 9 bases and J dropped 4; count of bases not matched to a gene: 3.

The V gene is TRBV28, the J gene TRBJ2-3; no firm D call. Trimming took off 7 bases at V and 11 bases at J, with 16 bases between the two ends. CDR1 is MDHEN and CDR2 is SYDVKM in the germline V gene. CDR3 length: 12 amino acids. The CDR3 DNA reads TGTGCCAGCATTTCAGACACAGTAGGGCAGTATTTT. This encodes CASISDTVGQYF.